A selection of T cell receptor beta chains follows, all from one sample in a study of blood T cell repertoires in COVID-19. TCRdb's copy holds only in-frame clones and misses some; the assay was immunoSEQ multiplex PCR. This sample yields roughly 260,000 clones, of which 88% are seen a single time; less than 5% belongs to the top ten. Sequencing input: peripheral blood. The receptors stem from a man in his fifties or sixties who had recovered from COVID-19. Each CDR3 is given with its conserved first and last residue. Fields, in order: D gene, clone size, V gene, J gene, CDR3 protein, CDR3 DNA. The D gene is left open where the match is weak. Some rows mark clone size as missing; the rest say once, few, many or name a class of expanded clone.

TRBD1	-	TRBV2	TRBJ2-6	CASWGRQGKVKSGANVLTF	TGTGCCAGCTGGGGACGACAGGGCAAAGTGAAGTCCGGGGCCAACGTCCTGACTTTC
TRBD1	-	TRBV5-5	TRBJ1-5	CASSTTGQGRGNQPQHF	TGTGCCAGCAGCACTACCGGACAGGGTAGAGGGAATCAGCCCCAGCATTTT
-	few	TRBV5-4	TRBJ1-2	CASSLTENYGYTF	TGTGCCAGCAGCTTGACAGAAAACTATGGCTACACCTTC
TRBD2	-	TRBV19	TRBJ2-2	CASSPTSGGLNTGELFF	TGTGCCAGTAGCCCGACTAGCGGGGGCCTAAACACCGGGGAGCTGTTTTTT
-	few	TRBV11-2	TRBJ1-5	CASSSRGQPQHF	TGTGCCAGCAGCTCCCGGGGACAGCCCCAGCATTTT
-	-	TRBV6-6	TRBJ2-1	CASGPVSEQFF	TGTGCCAGTGGGCCAGTTTCTGAGCAGTTCTTC
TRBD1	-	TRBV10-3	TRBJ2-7	CAISRTGYYEQYF	TGTGCCATCAGCCGGACAGGGTACTACGAGCAGTACTTC
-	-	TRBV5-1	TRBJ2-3	CASSFGGRGTTDTQYF	TGCGCCAGCAGCTTTGGTGGAAGGGGCACGACAGATACGCAGTATTTT
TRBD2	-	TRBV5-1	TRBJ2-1	CASSPRTSGGLTYNEQFF	TGCGCCAGCAGCCCTCGAACTAGCGGGGGCCTTACCTACAATGAGCAGTTCTTC
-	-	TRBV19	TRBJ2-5	CASSNGGIAETQYF	TGTGCCAGTAGTAACGGCGGGATTGCTGAGACCCAGTACTTC
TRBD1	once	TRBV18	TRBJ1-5	CASSPGQAGNQPQHF	TGTGCCAGCTCACCCGGACAGGCGGGGAATCAGCCCCAGCATTTT
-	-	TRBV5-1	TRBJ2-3	CASSLAADTQYF	TGCGCCAGCAGCTTGGCCGCAGATACGCAGTATTTT
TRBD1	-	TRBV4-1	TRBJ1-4	CASSSDRGRATNEKLFF	TGCGCCAGCAGCTCGGACAGGGGGAGAGCAACTAATGAAAAACTGTTTTTT
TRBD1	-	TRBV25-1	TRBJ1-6	CASSQGAPNYSPLHF	TGTGCCAGCAGTCAGGGGGCGCCGAACTATTCACCCCTCCACTTT
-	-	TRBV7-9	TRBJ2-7	CASSLAGGYEQYF	TGTGCCAGCAGCTTAGCGGGGGGCTACGAGCAGTACTTC
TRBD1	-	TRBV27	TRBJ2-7	CAIAAGGFPYEQYF	TGTGCCATTGCGGCAGGGGGCTTCCCCTACGAGCAGTACTTC
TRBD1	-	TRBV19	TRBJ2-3	CASGDRVDTQYF	TGTGCCAGTGGGGACAGGGTAGATACGCAGTATTTT
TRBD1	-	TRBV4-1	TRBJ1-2	CASSQGQGYFYTF	TGCGCCAGCAGCCAAGGACAGGGTTATTTCTACACCTTC
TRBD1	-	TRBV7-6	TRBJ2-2	CASSVRTGSNTGELFF	TGTGCCAGCAGCGTAAGGACAGGAAGTAACACCGGGGAGCTGTTTTTT
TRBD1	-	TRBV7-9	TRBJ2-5	CASSLTGEYETQYF	TGTGCCAGCAGCTTAACAGGGGAGTACGAGACCCAGTACTTC
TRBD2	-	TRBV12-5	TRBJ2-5	CASRSSGAGVETQYF	TGTGCTAGTAGGTCTAGCGGGGCAGGCGTAGAGACCCAGTACTTC
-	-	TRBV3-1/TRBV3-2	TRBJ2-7	CASSQVPGHLTGGQYF	TGTGCCAGCAGCCAAGTTCCGGGACACCTAACAGGAGGGCAGTACTTC
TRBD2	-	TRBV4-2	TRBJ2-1	CASSHPYTSGGSSYNEQFF	TGTGCCAGCAGCCACCCATACACTAGCGGGGGGAGCTCCTACAATGAGCAGTTCTTC
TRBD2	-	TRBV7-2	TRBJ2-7	CASSESGGPAYEQYF	TGTGCCAGCAGCGAATCGGGGGGGCCTGCCTACGAGCAGTACTTC
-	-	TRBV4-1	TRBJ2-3	CASSQDRAGSDTQYF	TGCGCCAGCAGCCAAGATCGAGCAGGCTCAGATACGCAGTATTTT
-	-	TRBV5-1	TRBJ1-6	CASSSPSQGHNSPLHF	TGCGCCAGCAGCTCGCCCTCGCAGGGTCATAATTCACCCCTCCACTTT
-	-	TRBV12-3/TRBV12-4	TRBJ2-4	CASSPPSRKQYF	TGTGCCAGCAGTCCCCCTAGTCGGAAACAGTACTTC
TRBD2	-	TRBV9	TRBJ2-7	CASSVVPTSGYEQYF	TGTGCCAGCAGCGTAGTCCCGACTAGCGGGTACGAGCAGTACTTC
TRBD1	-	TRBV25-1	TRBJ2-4	CASSESGQGTAKNIQYF	TGTGCCAGCAGTGAATCAGGACAGGGGACGGCCAAAAACATTCAGTACTTC
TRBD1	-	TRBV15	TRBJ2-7	CATSRARGTGGYEQYF	TGTGCCACCAGCAGAGCCCGGGGCACAGGGGGGTACGAGCAGTACTTC
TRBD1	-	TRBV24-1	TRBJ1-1	CATSDSAGGRRRAFF	TGTGCCACCAGTGATTCGGCAGGGGGCCGGAGGCGAGCTTTCTTT
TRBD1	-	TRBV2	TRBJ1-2	CASSGDSSFYGYTF	TGTGCCAGCAGCGGGGACAGCTCTTTCTATGGCTACACCTTC
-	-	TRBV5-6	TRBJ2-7	CASSLVGKGSYEQYF	TGTGCCAGCAGCTTGGTTGGGAAGGGGTCCTACGAGCAGTACTTC
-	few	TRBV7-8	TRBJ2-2	CASTLTKVNTGELFF	TGTGCCAGCACCCTAACGAAAGTGAACACCGGGGAGCTGTTTTTT
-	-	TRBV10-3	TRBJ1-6	CAIRQGGNSPLHF	TGTGCCATCAGACAGGGAGGGAATTCACCCCTCCACTTT
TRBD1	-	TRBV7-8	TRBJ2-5	CASSLVVGTEGARETQYF	TGTGCCAGCAGCTTAGTCGTTGGGACCGAGGGGGCTCGGGAGACCCAGTACTTC
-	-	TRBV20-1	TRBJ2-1	CSASLLRDFPLTIGDEQFF	TGCAGTGCTAGTCTTTTAAGGGACTTCCCGCTTACTATCGGGGATGAGCAGTTCTTC
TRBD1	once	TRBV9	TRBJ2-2	CASSVASQGGYTGELFF	TGTGCCAGCAGCGTAGCATCACAGGGGGGTTACACCGGGGAGCTGTTTTTT
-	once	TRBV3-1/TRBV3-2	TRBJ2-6	CASSLYSPEPGANVLTF	TGTGCCAGCAGCCTATACAGTCCAGAGCCTGGGGCCAACGTCCTGACTTTC
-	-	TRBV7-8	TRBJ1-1	CASSRTASNTEAFF	TGTGCCAGCAGCCGGACAGCCTCTAACACTGAAGCTTTCTTT
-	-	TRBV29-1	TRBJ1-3	CSVEGQGAGNTIYF	TGCAGCGTTGAGGGCCAGGGTGCTGGAAACACCATATATTTT
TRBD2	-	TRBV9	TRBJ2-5	CASSSHSGGAATQYF	TGTGCCAGCAGCTCCCACAGCGGGGGGGCGGCGACCCAGTACTTC
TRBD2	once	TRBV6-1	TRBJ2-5	CASSQETSGGPKTQYF	TGTGCCAGCAGTCAAGAGACGAGCGGGGGGCCAAAGACCCAGTACTTC
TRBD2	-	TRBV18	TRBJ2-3	CASSPSGTVGDTQYF	TGTGCCAGCTCACCGAGCGGGACCGTGGGAGATACGCAGTATTTT
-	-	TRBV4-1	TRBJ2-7	CASSQDASPTYEQYF	TGCGCCAGCAGCCAAGATGCTAGCCCTACCTACGAGCAGTACTTC
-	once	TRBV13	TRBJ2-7	CASSPDGGGGFRYEQYF	TGTGCCAGCAGCCCAGATGGTGGGGGCGGGTTTCGATACGAGCAGTACTTC
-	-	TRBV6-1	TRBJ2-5	CASSELSSAAQETQYF	TGTGCCAGCAGTGAACTGTCTAGCGCCGCCCAAGAGACCCAGTACTTC
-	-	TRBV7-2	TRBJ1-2	CASSSRTVASYGYTF	TGTGCCAGCAGCTCCAGGACAGTCGCGAGCTATGGCTACACCTTC
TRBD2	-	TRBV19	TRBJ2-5	CASKSRSSGGKETQYF	TGTGCCAGTAAATCCCGGTCTAGCGGGGGTAAGGAGACCCAGTACTTC
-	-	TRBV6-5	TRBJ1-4	CASSYLDGQMEKLFF	TGTGCCAGCAGTTACCTGGATGGACAGATGGAAAAACTGTTTTTT
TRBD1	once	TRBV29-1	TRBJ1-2	CSVDTGGDYGYTF	TGCAGCGTTGACACAGGGGGAGACTATGGCTACACCTTC
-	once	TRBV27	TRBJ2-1	CASSFGGEYNEQFF	TGTGCCAGCAGTTTCGGGGGAGAATACAATGAGCAGTTCTTC
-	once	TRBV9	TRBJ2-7	CASSVVFLLEQYF	TGTGCCAGCAGCGTAGTCTTCTTACTCGAGCAGTACTTC
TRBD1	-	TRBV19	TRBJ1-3	CASSIRDRVGNTIYF	TGTGCCAGTAGTATCAGGGACAGGGTGGGAAACACCATATATTTT
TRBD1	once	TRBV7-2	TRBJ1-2	CASSRGQGGNYGYTF	TGTGCCAGCAGCAGAGGACAGGGTGGTAACTATGGCTACACCTTC